This T cell receptor (beta chain) was profiled in a study of cytomegalovirus exposure and HLA in healthy donors. Findings and caveats of the study: Later on, a genetic analysis was performed. It linked a missense variant in DCLRE1C with V- and J-gene trimming of TCR beta. Among CMV-associated TCR beta chains, most appeared HLA-restricted in a later analysis.

A word on this clone: Antigen: not known.

V was pared by 1 base and J by 6 bases, with 7 bases of the junction left unmatched. Germline assignment: CDR1 SGHAT and CDR2 FQDESV (reference sequence). The CDR3 spans 16 residues. The PCR made use of 60 Vbeta and 13 Jbeta primers. Using immunoSEQ multiplex PCR, the repertoire was profiled, and TCRdb retains in-frame clones only, with some absent. The profile covers some 190,000 clones, with around 75% appearing a single time and 1.6% taken by the ten largest. The rearrangement joins TRBV11-1 to TRBJ2-4; TRBD1 aligns across 9 bases. The sample comprised PBMCs. The clonotype was recovered from a woman between 45 and 65 years old in good health and CMV-seronegative. CDR3 nucleotides: TGTGCCAGCAGCTTAGAGGGACAGGGAAGGAGAAACATTCAGTACTTC. Translating it yields CASSLEGQGRRNIQYF.